Detailed here is one TCR beta chain. The data derive from a study of blood T cell repertoires in COVID-19. Study-wide background: The United States, Italy and Spain were the sources of the acute and convalescent COVID-19 samples. PBMCs, B-cell-depleted T cells, or T cells were the source of the cDNA or gDNA that made up the material.

In the original processing: Counts of nucleated cells, estimated from reference gene primer amplification, were obtained. The table came from immunoSEQ multiplex PCR; TCRdb's copy has only in-frame clones and leaves some out. Clone size and the V and J calls come from that table; the DNA yielded D and trimming. The data show fewer than 120,000 clones, approximately 80% seen once. Trimming left V 3 bases short and J 4 bases short, with 12 bases between. The CDR3 loop spans 15 amino acids. In germline, CDR1 is KGHDR, CDR2 SFDVKD. Sequencing was carried out using peripheral blood. The TCR sequence derives from an older woman with acute or convalescent COVID-19. The chain is built from TRBV24-1 and TRBJ1-5, with D tentatively TRBD1 (5 bases). CDR3 sequence reads: CATSDAMGPNQPQHF. As DNA, the CDR3 is TGTGCCACCAGTGATGCAATGGGGCCAAATCAGCCCCAGCATTTT.